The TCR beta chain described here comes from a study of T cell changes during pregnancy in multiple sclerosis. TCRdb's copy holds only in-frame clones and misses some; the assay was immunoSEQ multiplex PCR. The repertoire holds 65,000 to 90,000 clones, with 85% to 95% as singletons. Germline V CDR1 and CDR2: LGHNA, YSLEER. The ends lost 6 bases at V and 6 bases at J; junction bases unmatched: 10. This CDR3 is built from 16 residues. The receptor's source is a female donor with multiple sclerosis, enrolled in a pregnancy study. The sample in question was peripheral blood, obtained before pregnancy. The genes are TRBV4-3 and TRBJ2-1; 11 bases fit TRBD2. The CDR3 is CASSEASGRSVNEQFF. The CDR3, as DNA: TGCGCCAGCAGTGAGGCTAGCGGGAGGTCGGTCAATGAGCAGTTCTTC.